These 32 T cell receptor beta chains share one sample of origin, sequenced in a study of T-cell memory formation after mild COVID-19. Using its own MiXCR run on the 5' RACE reads, TCRdb lists one record per CDR3 protein. The data hold some 86,000 distinct CDR3 sequences, with roughly 25% observed a single time. The sequenced sample was PBMCs or a T cell subset sorted from them (not recorded which). These receptors originate from a young man who had mild COVID-19 (a few samples of this study predate the infection). Cell type and time point are not known.

The chain uses TRBV7-9 and TRBJ2-5; D is uncertain. The CDR3 is 15 residues long. Trimming left V 3 bases short and J 2 bases short, with 13 bases between. Germline values: CDR1 SEHNR, CDR2 FQNEAQ (reference sequence). The CDR3 reads CASSLNQVGQETQYF. CDR3 DNA sequence: TGTGCCAGCAGCTTGAACCAAGTAGGGCAAGAGACCCAGTACTTC.

The rearrangement joins TRBV4-3 to TRBJ2-2; D perhaps matches TRBD1 (6 bases). The CDR3 sequence is 15 residues long. The germline gives CDR1 LGHNA, CDR2 YSLEER. Trimming took off 0 bases at V and 3 bases at J, with 8 bases between the two ends. Written as DNA, the CDR3 is TGCGCCAGCAGCCAAGACTGGGGGCACACCGGGGAGCTGTTTTTT. Protein: CASSQDWGHTGELFF.

The chain links TRBV29-1 to TRBJ2-3, with TRBD1 matching 10 bases. This CDR3 is built from 16 residues. Trimming removed 4 bases from V and 4 bases from J; junction bases left unmatched: 11. Germline values: CDR1 SQVTM, CDR2 ANQGSEA. The CDR3 coding sequence is TGCAGCGTTGGGGACAGGGGCCCAAGGGGCCCAGATACGCAGTATTTT. This codes for CSVGDRGPRGPDTQYF.

This sequence joins TRBV6-5 and TRBJ2-7, with D possibly TRBD1 on 5 matching bases. This CDR3 is 16 amino acids long. Germline lookup yields CDR1 MNHEY and CDR2 SVGAGI. V was trimmed by 6 bases and J by 7 bases, leaving 25 bases between them. The CDR3 reads CASRPAGWTIKGEQYF. CDR3 sequence (DNA): TGTGCCAGCAGACCAGCCGGTTGGACAATAAAGGGGGAGCAGTACTTC.

The table lists this clonotype with a few counts. V gene TRBV6-5 combines with J gene TRBJ2-3, with 7 bases lining up with TRBD2. This CDR3 comprises 14 residues. V was pared by 5 bases and J by 6 bases, with 8 bases of the junction left unmatched. Germline CDR1 reads MNHEY; CDR2 reads SVGAGI. The CDR3 here is CASSLRLAVDTQYF. CDR3 sequence (DNA): TGTGCCAGCAGTCTCCGACTAGCCGTCGATACGCAGTATTTT.

The chain joins TRBV6-5 to TRBJ2-1; TRBD2 might be the D (7 bases). The germline V and J ends were trimmed by 7 bases and 8 bases, with 12 bases remaining between them. The CDR3 is 12 residues long. Germline-derived CDR1 and CDR2 are MNHEY and SVGAGI. For the CDR3, the DNA is TGTGCCAGCATGAGGGGGGGACATGAGCAGTTCTTC. As protein: CASMRGGHEQFF.

V gene TRBV11-2 combines with J gene TRBJ2-3; 7 bases line up with TRBD2. V shed 6 bases and J 2 bases; nucleotides not matched to a gene: 11. Germline V gene sequence: CDR1 SGHAT, CDR2 FQNNGV. This CDR3 is built from 16 residues. Here the CDR3 reads CASSPRLAPLTDTQYF. The CDR3 region has the DNA TGTGCCAGCAGTCCCAGACTAGCCCCGCTCACAGATACGCAGTATTTT. The full variable domain, rest sourced from reference TRBV11-2 and TRBJ2-3, is EAGVAQSPRYKIIEKRQSVAFWCNPISGHATLYWYQQILGQGPKLLIQFQNNGVVDDSQLPKDRFSAERLKGVDSTLKIQPAKLEDSAVYLCASSPRLAPLTDTQYFGPGTRLTVL.

This chain links TRBV4-1 with TRBJ2-1, with TRBD2 as a possible D gene (5 bases). V was clipped by 0 bases and J by 8 bases, with 11 bases between them. From germline, CDR1 is MGHRA and CDR2 YSYEKL. The CDR3 has 14 amino acids. This CDR3 is CASSQEPSRHEQFF. The CDR3 DNA sequence: TGCGCCAGCAGCCAAGAGCCTAGCCGGCATGAGCAGTTCTTC.

This clonotype was observed a few times. This chain links TRBV7-9 with TRBJ2-7, with TRBD1 as a possible D gene (6 bases). The germline gives CDR1 SEHNR, CDR2 FQNEAQ (reference sequence). The CDR3 totals 14 residues. V lost 5 bases, J lost 1 base, and 12 bases lay in between. The CDR3 region has the DNA TGTGCCAGCAGCGTCGACAGGACGTCCTACGAGCAGTACGTC. Translation: CASSVDRTSYEQYV.

This clonotype was counted between two and nine times. The chain combines TRBV7-9 with TRBJ1-3; D possibly corresponds to TRBD1 (5 bases). This CDR3 region has 15 residues. Looked up from germline, CDR1 is SEHNR and CDR2 is FQNEAQ (reference sequence). V dropped 6 bases and J dropped 3 bases, with 15 bases sitting between them. The CDR3 loop is CASRRTDQGGNTIYF. In DNA form, the CDR3 reads TGTGCCAGCAGGCGGACGGACCAGGGTGGAAACACCATATATTTT.

This clonotype was seen a handful of times. This rearrangement joins TRBV20-1 to TRBJ2-5; TRBD1 matches at 8 bases. J gave up 5 bases and V 0 bases, and 5 bases lay outside the gene matches. Germline V gene sequence: CDR1 DFQATT, CDR2 SNEGSKA (reference sequence). This CDR3 is 14 amino acids long. CDR3 residues: CSAREDRAGETQYF. CDR3 in DNA: TGCAGTGCTAGAGAGGACAGGGCGGGGGAGACCCAGTACTTC.

The chain has TRBV20-1 and TRBJ2-1, with TRBD2 matching over 7 bases. V lost 0 bases to trimming and J lost 4 bases; unmatched junction nucleotides: 9. Germline-derived CDR1 and CDR2 are DFQATT and SNEGSKA (reference sequence). The CDR3 sequence is 16 residues long. This chain's CDR3 is CSARDRRLAVYNEQFF. CDR3 bases: TGCAGTGCTAGAGATCGGAGACTAGCAGTGTACAATGAGCAGTTCTTC.

The chain recombines TRBV29-1 with TRBJ1-2; the match to TRBD1 covers 7 bases. Germline V gives CDR1 SQVTM, CDR2 ANQGSEA. With V trimmed by 6 bases and J by 7 bases, 5 bases remained unmatched. The CDR3 sequence is 11 residues long. The DNA of the CDR3 is TGCAGCGTGCCTAACAGGGGTGGCTACACCTTC. It encodes CSVPNRGGYTF.

V is TRBV7-6 and J is TRBJ2-2, with 8 bases matching TRBD1. The germline gives CDR1 SGHVS, CDR2 FNYEAQ. This CDR3 has 15 residues. J gave up 4 bases and V 5 bases, and 6 bases lay outside the gene matches. The CDR3 sequence is CASSTYRGSTGELFF. For the CDR3, the DNA is TGTGCCAGCAGCACCTACAGGGGGAGCACCGGGGAGCTGTTTTTT. Combining the CDR3 with reference TRBV7-6 and TRBJ2-2 gives the whole variable domain GAGVSQSPRYKVTKRGQDVALRCDPISGHVSLYWYRQALGQGPEFLTYFNYEAQQDKSGLPNDRFSAERPEGSISTLTIQRTEQRDSAMYRCASSTYRGSTGELFFGEGSRLTVL.

There are a few counts of this clonotype. This sequence joins TRBV10-3 and TRBJ1-1; D call uncertain. CDR1 ENHRY and CDR2 SYGVKD come from the germline V gene. The V end lost 3 bases, the J end lost 0 bases, and 8 bases lay between the germline ends. The CDR3 sequence is 14 residues long. The CDR3: CAISDTDMNTEAFF. DNA for the CDR3: TGTGCCATCAGTGATACAGACATGAACACTGAAGCTTTCTTT.

This chain joins TRBV6-4 and TRBJ2-6, with D perhaps being TRBD1 or TRBD2 (5 bases each). Trimming pared 9 bases from V and 1 base from J, leaving 13 bases between. This CDR3 region has 15 residues. Per the germline V gene, CDR1 is MRHNA and CDR2 is SNTAGT. CDR3 in DNA: TGTGCCAGGGGGGACGTGCGATCTGGGGCCAACGTCCTGACTTTC. Translated: CARGDVRSGANVLTF.

The chain carries TRBV7-8 and TRBJ1-4, with 11 bases fitting TRBD1. Germline V gene sequence: CDR1 SGHVS, CDR2 FQNEAQ. This CDR3 comprises 16 residues. V shed 4 bases, J shed 7 bases, and the junction held 8 bases outside the gene matches. DNA of the CDR3: TGTGCCAGCAGCTCACGGTTTGGGACAGGGGGTGAAAAACTGTTTTTT. This codes for CASSSRFGTGGEKLFF.

The V gene is TRBV12-3 or TRBV12-4, the J gene TRBJ2-7; D gene ambiguous. V dropped 1 base and J dropped 5 bases, with 3 bases sitting between them. The length of the CDR3 is 11 residues. CDR3 protein: CASSLGNEQYV. In nucleotides, the CDR3 is TGTGCCAGCAGTTTAGGGAACGAGCAGTACGTC.

The chain recombines TRBV14 with TRBJ1-1, with D maybe TRBD1 (6 bases). From germline, CDR1 is SGHDN and CDR2 FVKESK. The CDR3 has 15 residues. The V gene lost 4 bases and the J gene lost 6 bases, with 18 bases spanning the gap. The CDR3 DNA sequence: TGTGCCAGCAGCCGCCGACAGGTCAATCCCTCTGAAGCTTTCTTT. Protein product: CASSRRQVNPSEAFF.

This sequence joins TRBV29-1 and TRBJ2-5; no firm D call. CDR1 is SQVTM and CDR2 is ANQGSEA in the germline V gene. The CDR3 has 12 amino acids. The V end was cut by 2 bases, the J end by 4 bases, with 8 bases between. CDR3 sequence: CSVELLGETQYF. The CDR3, as DNA: TGCAGCGTTGAACTGCTGGGAGAGACCCAGTACTTC.

In this sample, this clonotype turned up a few times. The gene calls are TRBV6-5 and TRBJ1-5; 10 positions agree with TRBD1. Germline V lookup: CDR1 MNHEY, CDR2 SVGAGI. The trim removed 6 bases at V and 7 bases at J, leaving 6 bases unmatched. The CDR3 runs to 14 residues. CDR3 residues: CASSGTGEEQPQHF. The CDR3 DNA reads TGTGCCAGCAGCGGGACAGGGGAAGAACAGCCCCAGCATTTT.

This clonotype was counted a few times. This chain uses TRBV4-2 with TRBJ2-4; D is tentatively TRBD1 or TRBD2 (5 bases each). The CDR3 is 16 residues long. V lost 1 base, J lost 2 bases, and 12 bases lay in between. CDR1 LGHNA and CDR2 YNFKEQ come from the germline V gene. As DNA, the CDR3 is TGTGCCAGCAGCCAAGCCGGGACGGGGTCCAAAAACATTCAGTACTTC. Its protein product is CASSQAGTGSKNIQYF.

The chain links TRBV4-1 to TRBJ2-3, with D possibly being TRBD2 (6 bases). The CDR3 spans 13 residues. CDR1 is MGHRA and CDR2 is YSYEKL in the germline V gene. The V gene lost 4 bases and the J gene lost 2 bases, with 7 bases spanning the gap. CDR3 residues: CASSRDFTDTQYF. CDR3 sequence (DNA): TGCGCCAGCAGCCGGGACTTCACAGATACGCAGTATTTT.

In this sample, this clonotype turned up a few times. The chain has TRBV2 and TRBJ2-1; TRBD2 matches at 8 bases. The V segment lost 8 bases and the J segment 0 bases; nucleotides outside the gene matches: 6. The CDR3 extends over 15 amino acids. Germline assignment: CDR1 SNHLY and CDR2 FYNNEI. CDR3 region: CASSRGASSYNEQFF. In DNA form, the CDR3 reads TGTGCCAGCTCGCGGGGGGCGAGCTCCTACAATGAGCAGTTCTTC.

The chain uses TRBV21-1 and TRBJ2-5; the table's D call, TRBD2, has no DNA check behind it. TRBV21-1 is a pseudogene. The CDR3 is 14 amino acids. The CDR3 DNA reads TGTGCCAGTGGGACTAGCGGGGGGCAAGAGACCCAGTACTTC. This gives the protein CASGTSGGQETQYF.

This sequence joins TRBV24-1 and TRBJ2-2, with unresolved D. The germline gives CDR1 KGHDR, CDR2 SFDVKD. The V gene lost 4 bases and the J gene lost 5 bases, with 10 bases spanning the gap. The CDR3 is 14 amino acids. CDR3 sequence reads: CATSDAWKTGELFF. CDR3 nucleotides: TGTGCCACCAGTGACGCCTGGAAGACCGGGGAGCTGTTTTTT.

Relative to its sample, this clonotype is large. The chain carries TRBV5-6 and TRBJ1-4, with 9 positions matching TRBD1. The CDR3 is 19 residues long. Looked up from germline, CDR1 is SGHDT and CDR2 is YYEEEE. V lost 1 base to trimming and J lost 2 bases; unmatched junction nucleotides: 12. The CDR3 loop reads CASSLQGQGLFGTNEKLFF. CDR3 coding DNA: TGTGCCAGCAGCTTGCAAGGACAGGGGCTCTTCGGCACTAATGAAAAACTGTTTTTT.

V and J are TRBV4-2 and TRBJ2-2; 8 bases are shared with TRBD2. The trim removed 0 bases at V and 7 bases at J, leaving 7 bases unmatched. The CDR3 length is 16 residues. The germline V gene has CDR1 LGHNA and CDR2 YNFKEQ. This chain's CDR3 is CASSQEPAGADGELFF. The CDR3 DNA sequence: TGTGCCAGCAGCCAAGAACCAGCGGGGGCCGACGGGGAGCTGTTTTTT.

The sample holds one count of this clonotype. The chain recombines TRBV20-1 with TRBJ2-1, with a weak D call TRBD1 (5 bases). Deletions cut 0 bases from V and 8 bases from J, with 8 bases between. Per germline, CDR1 DFQATT and CDR2 SNEGSKA (reference sequence). This CDR3 spans 12 amino acids. The CDR3 DNA is TGCAGTGCTAGAGACCAGGGCCATGAGCAGTTCTTC. It translates to CSARDQGHEQFF.

The chain employs TRBV24-1 and TRBJ2-6; 8 bases agree with TRBD2. V lost 12 bases, J lost 3 bases, and 9 bases stayed unmatched. Germline CDR1 reads KGHDR; CDR2 reads SFDVKD. CDR3 length equals 15 residues. CDR3 sequence (DNA): TGTGCCGCCTCGGGGGGGGCGGATGGGGCCAACGTCCTGACTTTC. Translation: CAASGGADGANVLTF.

This clonotype turned up a few times. The rearrangement uses TRBV5-5 and TRBJ2-7; TRBD2 agrees at 11 bases. The V and J ends lost 1 base and 3 bases, in that order; junction bases with no gene match: 6. The CDR3 is 16 residues long. Germline assignment: CDR1 SGHKS and CDR2 YYEKEE (reference sequence). The CDR3 loop reads CASSLYLAGGYYEQYF. The CDR3 nucleotides read TGTGCCAGCAGCTTGTATCTAGCGGGGGGATACTACGAGCAGTACTTC.

The V call is TRBV12-3 or TRBV12-4, the J call TRBJ2-1; D may be TRBD2 (6 bases). Trimming pared 3 bases from V and 8 bases from J, leaving 17 bases between. The CDR3 has 15 amino acids. In DNA form, the CDR3 reads TGTGCCAGCAGTTTGTCCGGAACTCCGGGAGATGAGCAGTTCTTC. Its protein is CASSLSGTPGDEQFF.